This T cell receptor beta chain appears in the sequencing data of a study of regulatory T cells in long-lasting Graves disease (dated by TCRdb to the early 2020s). For the study in its entirety: Persistent Graves' disease meant more than 5 years of antithyroid drug treatment with TSH receptor autoantibodies that stayed positive. A total of about 35 samples underwent TCR sequencing, from roughly 13 patients with persistent Graves' disease and roughly 20 patients with newly diagnosed Graves' disease. This study used TCR sequencing and RNA sequencing of peripheral blood to compare persistent Graves' disease patients against newly diagnosed Graves' disease patients. Antithyroid drugs had been taken for about 9.7 years on average by persistent Graves' disease patients in the clinical cohort. The study was registered as a clinical trial and conducted in China. The paper as a whole reports these results and caveats: TRBV28, TRBJ1-2 and TRBJ2-5 were preferentially used in persistent disease, while TRBV20-1 and TRBJ2-1 were favored in newly diagnosed disease. Lower TCR Shannon entropy and fewer highly expanded clones were observed in persistent Graves' disease patients than in newly diagnosed patients, which suggested clonal expansion. Persistent patients shared more public clonotypes among themselves (around 3,000) than newly diagnosed patients did (more than 850). Sequencing and analysis were restricted to the TCR beta chain. As a limitation, the authors acknowledged that the small sample size may reduce accuracy. Only peripheral blood was studied, because thyroid tissue, the primary lesion, was inaccessible.

Taken from the germline V gene, the CDR1 and CDR2 loops are SGHVS and FNYEAQ. Between the V and J ends, shortened by 0 bases and 3 bases respectively, the junction contains 9 bases. The CDR3 measures 14 amino acids from cysteine to phenylalanine. This entry keeps only the CDR3 DNA: 42 bases, framed from base 1. This clonotype was counted a few times. The specificity of this receptor is unknown. Base-call qualities are not available, and no considerably larger clone is one nucleotide away. This sample's time point label indicates: persistent/refractory GD, antithyroid drugs over 5 years with positive TRAb. RNA was extracted from PBMCs in TRIzol for both TCR sequencing and RNA sequencing. The diagnosis of Graves' disease followed American Thyroid Association guidelines. The patients came from an endocrinology department in Xi'an, China. From each patient, around 9.3 milliliters of peripheral blood was collected into an EDTA anticoagulant tube. PBMCs were isolated by Ficoll Paque Plus density gradient separation without further T cell sorting. An Agilent 2100 Bioanalyzer and agarose gel were used to check RNA quality, while a NanoDrop 2000 measured RNA concentration.

Library method: multiplex PCR. Sequencing instrument: Illumina HiSeq 4000. CDR3 regions were amplified by Arm-PCR with iRepertoire HTBI primers to construct TCR beta libraries. PCR products were gel purified before sequencing. The authors' pipeline ran thus. Gene usage analysis of CDR3 amino acid clonotypes relied on the 60 or so TRBV and over 13 TRBJ segments identified across samples. COPE and FqMerger were used to merge filtered high-quality paired reads into contigs. BLAST was used to align contigs to IMGT TRBV, TRBD and TRBJ reference genes, and CDR3 was defined according to IMGT. Any clonotype with a frequency above 0.1% was classified as a highly expanded clone. Shannon entropy served as the measure of repertoire diversity, while the Gini coefficient captured V-J evenness. A clonotype found in more than one individual was treated as public. The public sequencing data were trimmed at Q25 with fastp and processed into clonotypes with MiXCR by TCRdb, which kept only in-frame beta chains. Identical CDR3 protein sequences are pooled into one entry, listed with their most common genes and DNA. The V and J calls and clone size are TCRdb's, not the authors'. This sample holds approximately 470,000 distinct CDR3 sequences; less than 25% were observed only once. In total, the top ten clones hold 7% to 10% of the sample.

The rearrangement combines TRBV7-6 with TRBJ2-7; the D gene is unclear. Source: peripheral blood mononuclear cells (PBMCs), taken when the disease was refractory, from a patient treated with antithyroid drugs. This TCR was sampled from a female donor with Graves disease. CDR3 loop: CASSLAFLDYEQYF. The nucleotide sequence reads as follows: TGTGCCAGCAGCTTAGCGTTCTTAGACTACGAGCAGTACTTC.